The 27 T cell receptor beta chains reported below all come from one sample, sequenced in a study of cytomegalovirus exposure and HLA in healthy donors. 60 Vbeta and 13 Jbeta primers were used in PCR. Measured with immunoSEQ multiplex PCR; TCRdb has only the in-frame clones, and not every one. This repertoire shows 150,000 or so clones, approximately 82% found once; its top ten account for more than 2.5%. The sample taken for sequencing was PBMCs. These receptors originate from a man between 18 and 29 years old in good health and CMV-seropositive.

The rearrangement links TRBV30 to TRBJ2-2, with 8 bases fitting TRBD1. The J segment lost 4 bases and the V segment lost 0 bases, leaving 4 bases of the junction unmatched. This CDR3 is 15 amino acids long. Germline V gene sequence: CDR1 GTSNPN, CDR2 SVGIG (reference sequence). DNA for the CDR3: TGTGCCTGGAGTGTACTCAGGGGGCGCACCGGGGAGCTGTTTTTT. Translation gives CAWSVLRGRTGELFF.

This clone was seen just once. In DNA form, the CDR3 reads TGTGCCAGCTCGCGAGGTGCAACTAATGAAAAACTGTTTTTT. Protein sequence: CASSRGATNEKLFF. The gene calls are TRBV28 and TRBJ1-4; no reliable D call. Trimming removed 8 bases at V and 0 bases at J, with 10 bases between. CDR1 and CDR2 from the germline V gene are MDHEN and SYDVKM. This CDR3 comprises 14 residues.

The chain is built from TRBV6-5 and TRBJ1-1, with TRBD1 identical over 8 bases. The germline CDR1 and CDR2 sequences are MNHEY and SVGAGI. The CDR3 has 14 residues. The V gene end was trimmed by 4 bases and the J gene end by 3 bases; junction bases not matched to a gene: 4. In nucleotides, the CDR3 is TGTGCCAGCAGTTTTACAGGGGGGCACACTGAAGCTTTCTTT. This translates into CASSFTGGHTEAFF.

The rearrangement joins TRBV27 to TRBJ2-7; D gene unclear. Germline V gene sequence: CDR1 MNHEY, CDR2 SMNVEV (reference sequence). V dropped 4 bases and J dropped 5 bases, with 3 bases sitting between them. CDR3 length: 10 residues. In nucleotides, the CDR3 is TGTGCCAGCAGTTCTCACGAGCAGTACTTC. This encodes CASSSHEQYF.

This clone was counted once. The CDR3 spells CASSLGGFGGQPQHF. For the CDR3, the DNA is TGTGCCAGCAGTTTAGGGGGGTTTGGAGGTCAGCCCCAGCATTTT. The V gene is TRBV28, the J gene TRBJ1-5; D might be TRBD1 (5 bases). There are 15 residues in the CDR3. V dropped 2 bases and J dropped 6 bases, with 14 bases sitting between them. CDR1 is MDHEN, CDR2 SYDVKM, per germline.

This clone was picked up one time. A junction boundary mismatches the germline segment, possibly from a read error. The chain uses TRBV18 and TRBJ2-7; 9 bases align to TRBD1. The CDR3 runs to 15 residues. Germline-derived CDR1 and CDR2 are KGHSH and LQKENI. CDR3 coding DNA: TGTGCCAGCTCAGCACCGGGACAGGGATTAGGCGAGCAGTACTTC. Amino acids: CASSAPGQGLGEQYF.

J is TRBJ2-7 and V is TRBV28; 9 nucleotides match TRBD1. Germline CDR1 is MDHEN and CDR2 is SYDVKM. The CDR3 is 12 amino acids. After removal of 10 bases from V and 3 bases from J, the junction contained 4 bases not matched to a gene. The CDR3 is CATWDRVYEQYF. DNA for the CDR3: TGTGCCACCTGGGACAGGGTCTACGAGCAGTACTTC.

This rearrangement joins TRBV5-6 to TRBJ1-5; D gene uncertain. The CDR3 runs 16 residues. The V gene lost 1 base and the J gene lost 0 bases, with 11 bases spanning the gap. CDR1 is SGHDT and CDR2 is YYEEEE in the germline V gene. The DNA for the CDR3 is TGTGCCAGCAGCTTGCAGGCAGGTTATAGCAATCAGCCCCAGCATTTT. Protein sequence: CASSLQAGYSNQPQHF.

The V and J genes are TRBV6-5 and TRBJ1-4; TRBD1 agrees at 10 bases. The CDR3 runs to 14 residues. Germline CDR1 reads MNHEY; CDR2 reads SVGAGI. V lost 9 bases and J lost 10; bases outside the gene matches: 11. The CDR3 sequence: CASGPGTGDRKLFF. DNA of the CDR3: TGTGCCAGTGGCCCCGGGACAGGGGACCGAAAACTGTTTTTT.

This chain connects TRBV5-1 to TRBJ2-6; no definite D call. CDR1 is SGHRS, CDR2 YFSETQ, per germline. Trimming pared 7 bases from V and 2 bases from J, leaving 10 bases between. The CDR3 is 14 amino acids. CDR3 loop: CASHREAGANVLTF. DNA for the CDR3: TGCGCCAGCCATCGAGAGGCTGGGGCCAACGTCCTGACTTTC.

The CDR3 DNA reads TGTGCCAGCAGCTTTGGGGGACAAACCAATGAGCAGTTCTTC. It codes for CASSFGGQTNEQFF. The V gene is TRBV11-3, the J gene TRBJ2-1; perhaps TRBD1 as D (6 bases). This CDR3 contains 14 residues. V dropped 3 bases and J dropped 6 bases, with 12 bases sitting between them. The germline V gene encodes CDR1 SGHNT and CDR2 YENEEA.

This clone was picked up a small number of times. This chain links TRBV29-1 with TRBJ2-2; D gene uncertain. The CDR3 has 12 amino acids. V lost 4 bases and J lost 6, with 9 bases in between. Germline V gene lookup returns CDR1 SQVTM and CDR2 ANQGSEA. CDR3 loop: CSVVWAPGELFF. CDR3 sequence (DNA): TGCAGCGTTGTCTGGGCCCCCGGGGAGCTGTTTTTT.

This clone has a handful of counts. The chain is built from TRBV5-6 and TRBJ2-4; D may be TRBD2 (5 bases). Germline CDR1 and CDR2: SGHDT and YYEEEE. The CDR3 consists of 15 residues. The V end was cut by 1 base, the J end by 0 bases, with 8 bases between. As DNA, the CDR3 is TGTGCCAGCAGCTTGCCGGGGATAGCCAAAAACATTCAGTACTTC. Translating it yields CASSLPGIAKNIQYF.

This clone was counted between two and nine times. The chain has TRBV19 and TRBJ2-7; tentatively, D is TRBD1 (6 bases). This CDR3 contains 15 residues. The V gene's germline CDR1 is LNHDA and CDR2 SQIVND (reference sequence). V shed 6 bases and J shed 0 bases, with 15 bases lying between them. The CDR3 DNA reads as TGTGCCAGTAGCCCCCGAGACAGGAGCTCCTACGAGCAGTACTTC. Protein sequence: CASSPRDRSSYEQYF.

The chain employs TRBV6-5 and TRBJ2-6; D is possibly TRBD1 (5 bases). V was clipped by 4 bases and J by 2 bases, with 9 bases between them. This CDR3 has 15 amino acids. Germline-derived CDR1 and CDR2 are MNHEY and SVGAGI. The CDR3 nucleotides read TGTGCCAGCAGTTGGCAGGGCCCTGGGGCCAACGTCCTGACTTTC. It specifies CASSWQGPGANVLTF.

V usage is TRBV2 and J usage is TRBJ2-1; TRBD2 matches at 13 bases. The CDR3 runs 15 residues. The V and J ends lost 6 bases and 2 bases, in that order; junction bases with no gene match: 1. Germline V gives CDR1 SNHLY, CDR2 FYNNEI. CDR3 loop: CASSGTSGAYNEQFF. CDR3 in DNA: TGTGCCAGCAGCGGGACTAGCGGGGCCTACAATGAGCAGTTCTTC.

The chain uses TRBV27 and TRBJ2-7; tentative D call: TRBD2 (6 bases). Germline V gene lookup returns CDR1 MNHEY and CDR2 SMNVEV (reference sequence). CDR3 size: 11 residues. V was cut by 10 bases and J by 4 bases, with 11 bases left in between. This CDR3 is CATMAGYEQYF. CDR3 coding DNA: TGTGCCACCATGGCGGGGTACGAGCAGTACTTC.

Only one count was recorded for this clone. Because the CDR3's place on the DNA is in doubt, the DNA is left out and the CDR3 is given as listed by TCRdb. This chain uses TRBV6-6 with TRBJ2-1; the table gives TRBD2 as D, unverified against the DNA. Germline CDR1 is MNHNY and CDR2 is SVGAGI (reference sequence). The CDR3 is 15 residues long, counting both termini. The CDR3 loop is CASSSSTSGIGEQFF.

The genes are TRBV28 and TRBJ1-1; weak D call: TRBD1 (5 bases). Germline CDR1 MDHEN, CDR2 SYDVKM. Trimming stripped 1 base from V and 3 bases from J, with 9 bases between. The CDR3 totals 14 residues. The CDR3 loop reads CASSLYGGDTEAFF. CDR3 coding DNA: TGTGCCAGCAGTTTATACGGGGGGGACACTGAAGCTTTCTTT.

The chain links TRBV9 to TRBJ1-2, with D perhaps TRBD1 (6 bases). Trimming cost V 1 base and J 2 bases, with 9 bases left between them. From germline, CDR1 is SGDLS and CDR2 YYNGEE. The CDR3 is 14 amino acids. CDR3 amino acids: CASSVSTGNYGYTF. CDR3 coding DNA: TGTGCCAGCAGCGTAAGCACAGGGAACTATGGCTACACCTTC.

This chain uses TRBV12-5 with TRBJ2-7; 7 positions agree with TRBD1. The CDR3 runs to 12 residues. The V gene end was trimmed by 7 bases and the J gene end by 4 bases; junction bases not matched to a gene: 4. CDR1 LGHNT and CDR2 FRNRAP come from the germline V gene. The chain's CDR3 is CASAQQGYEQYF. The CDR3 nucleotides read TGTGCTAGTGCCCAACAGGGGTACGAGCAGTACTTC.

The chain joins TRBV2 to TRBJ1-1; 7 nucleotides align to TRBD1. This CDR3 has 14 amino acids. Looked up from germline, CDR1 is SNHLY and CDR2 is FYNNEI. Germline trimming cut 2 bases from V and 4 bases from J; bases unmatched to any gene: 4. DNA for the CDR3: TGTGCCAGCAGTGAACCAGGGGGGACCACTGAAGCTTTCTTT. Residues: CASSEPGGTTEAFF. Filled out from reference TRBV2 and TRBJ1-1, the complete variable domain reads EPEVTQTPSHQVTQMGQEVILRCVPISNHLYFYWYRQILGQKVEFLVSFYNNEISEKSEIFDDQFSVERPDGSNFTLKIRSTKLEDSAMYFCASSEPGGTTEAFFGQGTRLTVV.

The V and J genes are TRBV18 and TRBJ1-2, with TRBD1 identical over 10 bases. CDR3 length: 15 residues. The J segment lost 3 bases and the V segment lost 2 bases, leaving 3 bases of the junction unmatched. The V gene's germline CDR1 is KGHSH and CDR2 LQKENI. The DNA for the CDR3 is TGTGCCAGCTCACCAGGACAGGGGGATTACTATGGCTACACCTTC. Its protein product is CASSPGQGDYYGYTF.

This chain connects TRBV27 to TRBJ2-1; 11 bases fit TRBD2. The CDR3 sequence is 18 residues long. Looked up from germline, CDR1 is MNHEY and CDR2 is SMNVEV (reference sequence). V dropped 2 bases and J dropped 1; count of bases not matched to a gene: 7. Written as DNA, the CDR3 is TGTGCCAGCAGTTTAAGGCTAGCGGGAGGACTATCCTACAATGAGCAGTTCTTC. Protein product: CASSLRLAGGLSYNEQFF.

This clone was seen a single time. The chain couples TRBV6-5 to TRBJ1-2; 11 bases line up with TRBD1. This CDR3 has 15 residues. Germline V CDR1 and CDR2: MNHEY, SVGAGI. The V and J ends lost 7 bases and 8 bases, in that order; junction bases with no gene match: 12. CDR3 sequence (DNA): TGTGCCAGCACCCCTGCCGGGACAGGGGGAAACGGCTACACCTTC. Translating it yields CASTPAGTGGNGYTF.

V is TRBV2 and J is TRBJ2-3; 10 nucleotides line up with TRBD2. The ends lost 7 bases at V and 5 bases at J; junction bases unmatched: 12. CDR3 length equals 16 residues. CDR1 SNHLY and CDR2 FYNNEI come from the germline V gene. The CDR3 is CASTALASGRGDTQYF. In DNA form, the CDR3 reads TGTGCCAGCACCGCGCTGGCTAGCGGGAGAGGAGATACGCAGTATTTT.

The V call is TRBV9, the J call TRBJ1-1, with D uncertain. The CDR3 has 12 residues. CDR1 SGDLS and CDR2 YYNGEE come from the germline V gene. Deletions cut 0 bases from V and 10 bases from J, with 10 bases between. The CDR3: CASSVVTEGAFF. The CDR3 bases are TGTGCCAGCAGCGTAGTAACGGAGGGAGCTTTCTTT.